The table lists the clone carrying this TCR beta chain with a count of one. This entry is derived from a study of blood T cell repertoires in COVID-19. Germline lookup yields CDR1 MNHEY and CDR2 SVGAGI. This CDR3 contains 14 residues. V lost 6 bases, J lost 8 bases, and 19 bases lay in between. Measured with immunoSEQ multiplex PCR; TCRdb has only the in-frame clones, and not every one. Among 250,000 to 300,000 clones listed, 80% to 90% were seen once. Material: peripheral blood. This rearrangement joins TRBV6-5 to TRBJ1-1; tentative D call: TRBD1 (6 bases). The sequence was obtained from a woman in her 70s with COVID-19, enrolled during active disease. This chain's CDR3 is CASSDRTRRHEAFF. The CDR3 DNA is TGTGCCAGCAGCGACAGGACCAGGCGGCACGAAGCTTTCTTT.